Sequencing of this TCR beta chain was carried out in a study of blood T cells in healthy people across ages. Study findings and constraints: Estimated diversity across one million T cells was deemed an underestimate.

The authors ran a second PCR of 7 to 11 cycles using a sample-barcoded 5' primer and a J-beta primer mix. TCRdb reanalysed the 5' RACE reads using MiXCR and keeps one entry per CDR3 protein. The sample has around 1,100,000 distinct CDR3 sequences; 35% to 40% are singletons. This clonotype was detected a few times. Its matching antigen is unknown. The CDR3 contains 17 residues. In germline, CDR1 is LGHNA, CDR2 YSLEER. J lost 4 bases, V lost 0 bases, and 9 bases had no gene match. The sequence derives from a man younger than 35 in good health. The chain carries TRBV4-3 and TRBJ1-2; 9 positions match TRBD1. Sequencing was done on a sample of blood. The CDR3 nucleotides read TGCGCCAGCAGCCAAGATACCAGGACAGGGGAAATCTATGGCTACACCTTC. It encodes CASSQDTRTGEIYGYTF.